This T cell receptor beta chain was obtained from a study of blood T cell repertoires in COVID-19. The overall study: Sites across the United States, Italy and Spain contributed samples from acute and convalescent COVID-19. In each case, the material was cDNA or gDNA derived from T cells, B-cell-depleted T cells, or PBMCs.

The length of the CDR3 is 14 residues. Trimming took off 7 bases at V and 7 bases at J, with 19 bases between the two ends. From germline, CDR1 is MDHEN and CDR2 SYDVKM. Recruits, aged roughly 18 to 89 years, lived in about two dozen US areas. Categorization into cohorts depended on clinical history that participants reported. The data were produced by immunoSEQ multiplex PCR, yet TCRdb's version contains in-frame clones alone and is incomplete. Of approximately 170,000 clones in the sample, around nine tenths were seen once. The chain couples TRBV28 to TRBJ1-2; possible D gene TRBD1, 6 bases. The TCR originated in a young woman who had recovered from COVID-19. The sequenced sample consisted of PBMCs or T cells enriched from blood (not recorded which). CDR3 in DNA: TGTGCCAGCACCCCGCGGGGGGCCCTAACTGGCTACACCTTC. This encodes CASTPRGALTGYTF.